The clone carrying this T cell receptor beta chain was found a few times. Its antigen is unidentified. Germline-derived CDR1 and CDR2 are LNHNV and YYDKDF (reference sequence). The CDR3 is 16 residues long. V was clipped by 0 bases and J by 2 bases, with 8 bases between them. This sample's treatment: roughly 10-day PBMC culture with coronavirus spike peptide pools or control peptides (ViraFEST assay). It was before the COVID-19 pandemic (2011-2018) that the unexposed donor's CD4+ T cells were collected. An Oncomine TCR Beta short-read assay was used to sequence the DNA from cultured CD4+ T cells. The genomic DNA was obtained from cultured CD4+ T cells by extraction with the QIAamp micro DNA kit. Using its own MiXCR run on the PCR reads, TCRdb lists one record per CDR3 protein. This table has more than 10,000 distinct CDR3 sequences, under 45% appearing once. The entry originates in a study of vaccination and CD4 T cells after COVID-19.

The clonotype comes from a human donor in good health. The chain uses TRBV15 and TRBJ2-6; D not certain. Sequenced material: CD4+ T cells from blood, cultured in vitro. Written as DNA, the CDR3 is TGTGCCACCAGCAGAGATCGAGCTACTGGGGCCAACGTCCTGACTTTC. Translated, it gives CATSRDRATGANVLTF.